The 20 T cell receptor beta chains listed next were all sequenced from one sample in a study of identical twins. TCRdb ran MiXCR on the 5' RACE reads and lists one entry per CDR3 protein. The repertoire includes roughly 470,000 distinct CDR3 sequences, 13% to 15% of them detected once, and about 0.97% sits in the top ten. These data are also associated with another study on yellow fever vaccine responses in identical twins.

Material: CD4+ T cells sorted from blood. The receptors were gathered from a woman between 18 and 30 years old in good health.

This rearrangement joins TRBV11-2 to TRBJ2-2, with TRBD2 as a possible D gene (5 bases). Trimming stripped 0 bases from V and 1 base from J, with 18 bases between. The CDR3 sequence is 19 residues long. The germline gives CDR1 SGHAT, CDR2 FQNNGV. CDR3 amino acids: CASSLERRGLALNTGELFF. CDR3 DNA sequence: TGTGCCAGCAGCTTAGAGCGTCGCGGGTTAGCCTTGAACACCGGGGAGCTGTTTTTT.

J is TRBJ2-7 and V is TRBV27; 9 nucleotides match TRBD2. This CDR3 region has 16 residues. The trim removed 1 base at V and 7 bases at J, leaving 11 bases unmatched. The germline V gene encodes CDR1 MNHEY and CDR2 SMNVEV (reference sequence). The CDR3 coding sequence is TGTGCCAGCAGTTTATTCGGGCCTAGCGGGACGGCGGAGCAGTACTTC. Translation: CASSLFGPSGTAEQYF.

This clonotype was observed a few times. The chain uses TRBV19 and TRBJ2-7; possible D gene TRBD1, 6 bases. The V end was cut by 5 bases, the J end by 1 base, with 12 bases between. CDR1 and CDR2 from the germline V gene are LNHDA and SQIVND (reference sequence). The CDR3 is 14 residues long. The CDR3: CASSVGQFSYEQYF. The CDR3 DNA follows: TGTGCCAGTAGTGTCGGACAGTTTTCCTACGAGCAGTACTTC.

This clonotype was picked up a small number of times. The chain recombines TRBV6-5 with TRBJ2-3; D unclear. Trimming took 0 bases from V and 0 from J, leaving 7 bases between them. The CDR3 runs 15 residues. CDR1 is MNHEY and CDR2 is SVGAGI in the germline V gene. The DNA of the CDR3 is TGTGCCAGCAGTTACTCTTCCCCTAGCACAGATACGCAGTATTTT. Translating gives CASSYSSPSTDTQYF.

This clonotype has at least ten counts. The CDR3 protein is CASTDITDTQYF. Written as DNA, the CDR3 is TGTGCCAGCACTGACATCACAGATACGCAGTATTTT. The V call is TRBV12-3 or TRBV12-4, the J call TRBJ2-3; D gene uncertain. This CDR3 has 12 amino acids. V lost 7 bases and J lost 2, with 7 bases in between.

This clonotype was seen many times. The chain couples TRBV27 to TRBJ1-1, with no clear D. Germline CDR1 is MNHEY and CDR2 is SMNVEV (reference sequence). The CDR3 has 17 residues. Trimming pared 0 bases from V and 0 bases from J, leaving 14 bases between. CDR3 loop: CASSLSKAGLMNTEAFF. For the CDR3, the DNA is TGTGCCAGCAGTTTATCGAAGGCAGGTCTTATGAACACTGAAGCTTTCTTT.

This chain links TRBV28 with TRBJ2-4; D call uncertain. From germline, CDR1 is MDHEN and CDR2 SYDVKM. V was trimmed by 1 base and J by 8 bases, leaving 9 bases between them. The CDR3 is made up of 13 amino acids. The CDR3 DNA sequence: TGTGCCAGCAGTTTATCCTTTGGGGACATTCAGTACTTC. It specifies CASSLSFGDIQYF.

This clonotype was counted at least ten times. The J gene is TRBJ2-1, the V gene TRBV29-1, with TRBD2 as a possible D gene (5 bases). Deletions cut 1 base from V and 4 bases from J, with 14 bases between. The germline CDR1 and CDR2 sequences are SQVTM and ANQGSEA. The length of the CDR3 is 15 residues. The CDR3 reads CSVEGVLASYNEQFF. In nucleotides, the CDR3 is TGCAGCGTTGAAGGCGTCCTAGCTTCGTACAATGAGCAGTTCTTC.

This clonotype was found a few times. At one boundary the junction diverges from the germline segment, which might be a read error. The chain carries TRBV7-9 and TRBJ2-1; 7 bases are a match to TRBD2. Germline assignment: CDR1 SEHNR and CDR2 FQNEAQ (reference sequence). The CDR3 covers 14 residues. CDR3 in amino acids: CASSLADNYNEQFF. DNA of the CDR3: TGTGCCAGCAGCCTAGCGGACAATTACAATGAGCAGTTCTTC.

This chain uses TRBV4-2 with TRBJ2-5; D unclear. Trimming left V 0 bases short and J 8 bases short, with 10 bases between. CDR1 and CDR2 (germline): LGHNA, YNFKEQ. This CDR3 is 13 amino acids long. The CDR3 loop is CASSQDRSTTQYF. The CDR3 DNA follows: TGTGCCAGCAGCCAAGATAGGAGTACCACCCAGTACTTC.

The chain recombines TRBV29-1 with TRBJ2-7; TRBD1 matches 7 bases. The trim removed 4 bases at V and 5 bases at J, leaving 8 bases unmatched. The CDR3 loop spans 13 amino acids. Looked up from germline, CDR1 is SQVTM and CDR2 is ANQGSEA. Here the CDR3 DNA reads TGCAGCGTTGCCGACAGGGTGAGGCACGAGCAGTACTTC. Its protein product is CSVADRVRHEQYF.

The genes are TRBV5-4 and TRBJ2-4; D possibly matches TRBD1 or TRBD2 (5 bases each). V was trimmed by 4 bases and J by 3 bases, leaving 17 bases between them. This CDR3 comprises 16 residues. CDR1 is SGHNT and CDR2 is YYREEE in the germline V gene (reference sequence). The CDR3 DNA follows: TGTGCCAGCAGCCTGGGGACGGCAAACTTCAAAAACATTCAGTACTTC. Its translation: CASSLGTANFKNIQYF.

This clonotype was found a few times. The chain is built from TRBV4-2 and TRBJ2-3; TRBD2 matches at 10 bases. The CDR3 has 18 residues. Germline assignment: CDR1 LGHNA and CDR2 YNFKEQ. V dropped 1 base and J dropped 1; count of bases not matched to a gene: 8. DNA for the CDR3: TGTGCCAGCAGCCAAGTGACATTAGCGGGAGGCGGCACAGATACGCAGTATTTT. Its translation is CASSQVTLAGGGTDTQYF.

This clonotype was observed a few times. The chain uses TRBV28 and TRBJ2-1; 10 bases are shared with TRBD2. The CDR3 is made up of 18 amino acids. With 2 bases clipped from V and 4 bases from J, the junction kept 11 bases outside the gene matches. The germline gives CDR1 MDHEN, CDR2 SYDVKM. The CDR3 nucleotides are TGTGCCAGCAGTTTAGGAATAGCGGGAGGACAGACTTACAATGAGCAGTTCTTC. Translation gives CASSLGIAGGQTYNEQFF.

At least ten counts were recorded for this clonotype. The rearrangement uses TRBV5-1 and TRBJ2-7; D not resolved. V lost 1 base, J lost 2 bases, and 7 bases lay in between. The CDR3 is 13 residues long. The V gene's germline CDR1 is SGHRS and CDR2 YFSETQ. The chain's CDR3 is CASSLPETYEQYF. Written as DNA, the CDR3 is TGCGCCAGCAGCTTGCCAGAAACCTACGAGCAGTACTTC.

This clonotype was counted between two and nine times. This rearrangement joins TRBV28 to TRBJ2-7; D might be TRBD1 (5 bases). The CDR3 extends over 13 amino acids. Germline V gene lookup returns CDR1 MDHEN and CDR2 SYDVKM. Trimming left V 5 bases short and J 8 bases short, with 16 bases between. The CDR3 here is CASSEDSTAQQYF. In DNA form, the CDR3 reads TGTGCCAGCAGTGAAGACAGCACGGCGCAGCAGTACTTC. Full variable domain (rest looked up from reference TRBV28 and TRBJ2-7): DVKVTQSSRYLVKRTGEKVFLECVQDMDHENMFWYRQDPGLGLRLIYFSYDVKMKEKGDIPEGYSVSREKKERFSLILESASTNQTSMYLCASSEDSTAQQYFGPGTRLTVT.

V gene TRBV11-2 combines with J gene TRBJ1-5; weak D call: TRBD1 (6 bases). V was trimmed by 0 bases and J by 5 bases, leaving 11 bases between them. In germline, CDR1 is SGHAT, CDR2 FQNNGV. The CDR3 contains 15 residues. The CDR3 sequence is CASSLEGGFDQPQHF. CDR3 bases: TGTGCCAGCAGCTTAGAAGGGGGATTCGATCAGCCCCAGCATTTT.

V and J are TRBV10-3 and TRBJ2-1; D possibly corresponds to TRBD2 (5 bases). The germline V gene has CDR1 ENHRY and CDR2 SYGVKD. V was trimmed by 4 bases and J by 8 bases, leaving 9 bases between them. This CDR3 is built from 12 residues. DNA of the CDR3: TGTGCCATCAGTGCACTAGACCATGAGCAGTTCTTC. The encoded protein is CAISALDHEQFF.

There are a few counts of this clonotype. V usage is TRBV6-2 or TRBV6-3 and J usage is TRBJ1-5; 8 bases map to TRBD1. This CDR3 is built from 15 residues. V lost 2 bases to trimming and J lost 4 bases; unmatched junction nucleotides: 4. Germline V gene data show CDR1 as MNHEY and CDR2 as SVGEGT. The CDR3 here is CASSYGQGRNQPQHF. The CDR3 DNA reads TGTGCCAGCAGTTACGGACAGGGCAGGAATCAGCCCCAGCATTTT.

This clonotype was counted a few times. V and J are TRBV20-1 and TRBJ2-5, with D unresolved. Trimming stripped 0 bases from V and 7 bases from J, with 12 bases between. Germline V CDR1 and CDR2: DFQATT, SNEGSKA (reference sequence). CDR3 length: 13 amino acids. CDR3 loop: CSAREAGTATQYF. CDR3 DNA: TGCAGTGCTAGAGAAGCAGGAACCGCGACCCAGTACTTC.